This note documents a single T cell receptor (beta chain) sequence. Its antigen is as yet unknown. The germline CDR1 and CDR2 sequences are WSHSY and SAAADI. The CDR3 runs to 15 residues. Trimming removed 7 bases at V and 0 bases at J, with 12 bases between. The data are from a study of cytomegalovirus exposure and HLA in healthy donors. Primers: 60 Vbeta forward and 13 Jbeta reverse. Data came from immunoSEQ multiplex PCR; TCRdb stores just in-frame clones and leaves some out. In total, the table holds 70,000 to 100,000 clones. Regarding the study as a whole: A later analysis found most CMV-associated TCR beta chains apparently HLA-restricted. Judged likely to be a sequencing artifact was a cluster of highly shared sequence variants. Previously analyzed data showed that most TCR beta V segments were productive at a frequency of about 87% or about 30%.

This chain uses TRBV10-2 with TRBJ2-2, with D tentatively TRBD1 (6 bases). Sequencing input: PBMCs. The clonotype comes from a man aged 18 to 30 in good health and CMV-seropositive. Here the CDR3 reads CASIEDSSNTGELFF. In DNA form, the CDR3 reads TGCGCCAGCATAGAGGACAGTTCGAACACCGGGGAGCTGTTTTTT.